This is a list of T cell receptor beta chains from one sample in a study of blood T cell repertoires in COVID-19. Method: immunoSEQ multiplex PCR; TCRdb's copy keeps in-frame clones and lacks some. The sample has 150,000 to 250,000 clones, roughly 87% seen once. The specimen sequenced was PBMCs or T cells enriched from blood (not recorded which). These receptors were collected from a woman aged 30 to 39 who had recovered from COVID-19. The conserved cysteine and the conserved F or W are not part of the CDR3 here. Fields, in order: V gene, CDR3 protein.

>TRBV6-5
ASSYFMNTEAF
>TRBV4-3
ASSQDGPGEGSTDTQY
>TRBV6-4
ASSDLGTGENIQY
>TRBV12-3/TRBV12-4
ASSLVGQTVYT
>TRBV5-1
ASSLTGTGVLVDGYT
>TRBV13
ASSLGQRGAF
>TRBV2
ASKTSLGFTGELF
>TRBV3-1/TRBV3-2
ASSQVAGFNEKLF
>TRBV10-1
ASRKRQAPTNEKLF
>TRBV5-4
ASSYRDREVGGYT